The T cell receptor (beta chain) under discussion was sequenced for a study of PD-1 blockade in classical Hodgkin lymphoma. The study, taken as a whole, reports: Those starting nivolumab under 1 year post-ASCT were excluded. Baseline TCR diversity was reportedly lower in newly diagnosed patients than healthy donors. Patients who responded completely had about the same baseline diversity as newly diagnosed patients. CD4+ TCR diversity, unlike CD8+, climbed significantly by C4D1.

This clone was seen a single time. Its antigen is still unknown. Brentuximab vedotin exposure varied, and every patient relapsed after autologous stem cell transplantation. The CDR3 sequence is 14 residues long. V was pared by 1 base and J by 7 bases, with 8 bases between. Per the germline V gene, CDR1 is SGHTA and CDR2 is FQGNSA. Clones were sequenced by immunoSEQ multiplex PCR, and TCRdb holds only the in-frame ones, with some missing. The sample contains some 65,000 clones, 65% to 75% of which appear only once. This TCR came from a human donor with classical Hodgkin lymphoma. The chain employs TRBV7-2 and TRBJ1-6; possibly TRBD1 for D (6 bases). Here the sequenced sample was peripheral blood mononuclear cells (PBMCs), taken before the second cycle of nivolumab. As DNA, the CDR3 is TGTGCCAGCAGCTTAGGGGACACCAATTCACCCCTCCACTTT. The encoded protein is CASSLGDTNSPLHF.